The 27 T cell receptor beta chains in this list originate from one sample, sequenced in a study of neurological immune-mediated disorders (dated by TCRdb to about 2019). The library was generated by 5' RACE. Sequencer: Illumina HiSeq 2500. The public reads were reanalyzed by TCRdb: fastp trimming at Q25, MiXCR alignment, in-frame beta chains only. Here each entry gathers all rows of one CDR3 protein and keeps the most common genes and DNA. This sample comprises approximately 52,000 distinct CDR3 sequences, about 3% of them detected only once. More than 5% of the sample belongs to the ten largest clones. The sequenced material came from PBMCs. These receptors originate from a man aged 35-49 years with multiple sclerosis.

This clonotype was recorded at least ten times. The rearrangement uses TRBV6-5 and TRBJ1-6, with TRBD1 identical over 10 bases. The CDR3 runs to 15 residues. V dropped 2 bases and J dropped 13; count of bases not matched to a gene: 8. Germline V lookup: CDR1 MNHEY, CDR2 SVGAGI. The CDR3 nucleotides are TGTGCCAGCAGTTACGAGGGACAGGGGAATAGGCCCCTCCACTTT. Encoded protein: CASSYEGQGNRPLHF.

This clonotype was seen ten or more times. The rearrangement joins TRBV6-6 to TRBJ2-2, with TRBD2 matching 9 bases. Trimming removed 11 bases from V and 0 bases from J; junction bases left unmatched: 1. The CDR3 runs 13 residues. In germline, CDR1 is MNHNY, CDR2 SVGAGI (reference sequence). The CDR3 nucleotides read TGTGCCTCTAGCGGGGCGAACACCGGGGAGCTGTTTTTT. This gives the protein CASSGANTGELFF.

Ten or more counts support this clonotype. The V and J genes are TRBV5-5 and TRBJ1-4; D is possibly TRBD1 (5 bases). V was cut by 4 bases and J by 8 bases, with 15 bases left in between. Germline CDR1 reads SGHKS; CDR2 reads YYEKEE (reference sequence). This CDR3 region has 14 residues. The CDR3 DNA reads TGTGCCAGCAGCCCGGGACGGAGGGAGGAAAAACTGTTTTTT. It specifies CASSPGRREEKLFF. Complete variable domain (other parts from reference TRBV5-5 and TRBJ1-4): DAGVTQSPTHLIKTRGQQVTLRCSPISGHKSVSWYQQVLGQGPQFIFQYYEKEERGRGNFPDRFSARQFPNYSSELNVNALLLGDSALYLCASSPGRREEKLFFGSGTQLSVL.

This clonotype was picked up many times. V and J are TRBV15 and TRBJ2-1, with D possibly being TRBD1 (5 bases). Trimming left V 0 bases short and J 4 bases short, with 16 bases between. This CDR3 comprises 17 residues. Germline CDR1 and CDR2: LNHNV and YYDKDF (reference sequence). CDR3: CATSRDAGWGFYNEQFF. CDR3 in DNA: TGTGCCACCAGCAGAGATGCAGGGTGGGGTTTTTACAATGAGCAGTTCTTC. The full variable domain, rest sourced from reference TRBV15 and TRBJ2-1, is DAMVIQNPRYQVTQFGKPVTLSCSQTLNHNVMYWYQQKSSQAPKLLFHYYDKDFNNEADTPDNFQSRRPNTSFCFLDIRSPGLGDTAMYLCATSRDAGWGFYNEQFFGPGTRLTVL.

This clonotype came up a few times. The junction departs from germline at one end; a sequencing error may be responsible. The chain links TRBV4-1 to TRBJ1-6; a possible D gene is TRBD1 (6 bases). The CDR3 consists of 15 residues. Per germline, CDR1 MGHRA and CDR2 YSYEKL. Written as DNA, the CDR3 is TGCGCCAGCAGCCAAGAGAACAGGGTGGATTCACCCCTCAACTTT. Protein sequence: CASSQENRVDSPLNF.

The rearrangement joins TRBV12-3 or TRBV12-4 to TRBJ1-2; no reliable D call. The CDR3 covers 15 residues. V shed 4 bases and J shed 6 bases, with 18 bases lying between them. CDR3 amino acids: CASSSTQKLHNGYTF. The CDR3 DNA reads TGTGCCAGCAGTTCCACGCAGAAGCTTCATAATGGCTACACCTTC.

This clonotype was detected many times. This rearrangement joins TRBV10-3 to TRBJ2-7, with TRBD1 matching over 10 bases. V lost 3 bases to trimming and J lost 4 bases; unmatched junction nucleotides: 6. CDR1 and CDR2 (germline): ENHRY, SYGVKD. There are 15 residues in the CDR3. CDR3 sequence reads: CAISERDRGSYEQYF. The CDR3 DNA follows: TGTGCCATCAGTGAACGGGACAGGGGTTCTTACGAGCAGTACTTC.

This clonotype was seen only a few times. A much larger clonotype is one base distant, so this may be a read error. The J gene is TRBJ1-1, the V gene TRBV27; perhaps TRBD1 as D (5 bases). The CDR3 length is 16 residues. Germline CDR1 MNHEY, CDR2 SMNVEV (reference sequence). V was clipped by 6 bases and J by 0 bases, with 17 bases between them. The DNA for the CDR3 is TGTGCCAGCAGCACCGGAACGGGGCTACTGAACACTGAAGCTTTCTTT. Its protein is CASSTGTGLLNTEAFF.

Concerning this clonotype itself: Germline and junction disagree at one end, which may indicate a read error. The V call is TRBV9, the J call TRBJ1-5, with 8 bases lining up with TRBD1. CDR3 size: 14 residues. CDR1 and CDR2 from the germline V gene are SGDLS and YYNGEE. DNA of the CDR3: TGTGCCAGCAGCGAGGGGACAGGCCGGCAGCCCCAGAATTTT. Encoded protein: CASSEGTGRQPQNF.

This clonotype was recorded at least ten times. The J gene is TRBJ1-2, the V gene TRBV5-1; 10 bases match TRBD1. V trimming: 0 bases; J trimming: 4 bases; junction bases outside the gene matches: 3. This CDR3 spans 15 amino acids. Germline V gives CDR1 SGHRS, CDR2 YFSETQ. The CDR3 nucleotides read TGCGCCAGCAGCTTGGACGGGACAGGGGTCTATGGCTACACCTTC. Protein: CASSLDGTGVYGYTF.

This clonotype was recorded at least ten times. This chain connects TRBV4-1 to TRBJ2-5, with 8 bases fitting TRBD2. Germline V gene data show CDR1 as MGHRA and CDR2 as YSYEKL. V trimming: 0 bases; J trimming: 5 bases; junction bases outside the gene matches: 8. CDR3 length equals 16 residues. CDR3 in amino acids: CASSQDIRGGLETQYF. The CDR3 DNA reads as TGCGCCAGCAGCCAAGATATACGGGGGGGCCTGGAGACCCAGTACTTC.

This clonotype has just a few counts. Sequence at one end of the junction differs from germline and may be a read error. This rearrangement joins TRBV5-1 to TRBJ1-6; D is undetermined. Germline V CDR1 and CDR2: SGHRS, YFSETQ. This CDR3 comprises 15 residues. The CDR3 DNA reads as TGCGCCAGCAGCTTGGAAGTAGGCTCTCGGTCACCCCTCAACTTT. Protein sequence: CASSLEVGSRSPLNF.

At least ten counts were recorded for this clonotype. This rearrangement joins TRBV6-5 to TRBJ2-6; D is undetermined. The CDR3 totals 12 residues. Trimming removed 6 bases from V and 0 bases from J, with 0 bases in between. Germline CDR1 and CDR2: MNHEY and SVGAGI. CDR3 region: CASSSGANVLTF. CDR3 bases: TGTGCCAGCAGCTCTGGGGCCAACGTCCTGACTTTC.

This clonotype was seen at least ten times. The chain is built from TRBV7-9 and TRBJ2-7, with D perhaps matching TRBD2 (5 bases). The V end was cut by 2 bases, the J end by 7 bases, with 9 bases between. The CDR3 is made up of 12 amino acids. Germline values: CDR1 SEHNR, CDR2 FQNEAQ (reference sequence). CDR3 loop: CASSLSGWEQYF. As DNA, the CDR3 is TGTGCCAGCAGCTTATCGGGGTGGGAGCAGTACTTC.

This clonotype was detected many times. The V gene is TRBV7-9, the J gene TRBJ2-1, with a possible D match to TRBD2 (6 bases). The CDR3 runs to 15 residues. The germline gives CDR1 SEHNR, CDR2 FQNEAQ (reference sequence). Trimming took 5 bases from V and 8 from J, leaving 19 bases between them. This CDR3 is CASSLGRWYIDEQFF. The CDR3 DNA reads TGTGCCAGCAGCCTAGGGAGGTGGTACATCGATGAGCAGTTCTTC.

In its sample, this clonotype was seen many times. The chain is built from TRBV28 and TRBJ1-3; 8 nucleotides line up with TRBD1. Germline trimming cut 2 bases from V and 0 bases from J; bases unmatched to any gene: 6. Per germline, CDR1 MDHEN and CDR2 SYDVKM. The CDR3 sequence is 17 residues long. The DNA for the CDR3 is TGTGCCAGCAGTTTACTGGGACAGGCGAGCTCTGGAAACACCATATATTTT. This gives the protein CASSLLGQASSGNTIYF.

Points on this clonotype: The junction shows a germline mismatch at one end, possibly a read error. This rearrangement joins TRBV3-1 to TRBJ1-5, with a possible D match to TRBD1 (6 bases). Germline V gene sequence: CDR1 LGHDT, CDR2 YNNKEL (reference sequence). The CDR3 runs to 15 residues. CDR3 DNA: TGTGCCAGCAGCCAGGTGGCAGGGGCCCATCAGCCCCAGAATTTT. Its protein is CASSQVAGAHQPQNF.

This clonotype came up many times. This rearrangement joins TRBV14 to TRBJ2-2; D tentatively reads TRBD1 or TRBD2 (5 bases each). This CDR3 region has 16 residues. V dropped 4 bases and J dropped 0 bases, with 12 bases sitting between them. The germline V gene has CDR1 SGHDN and CDR2 FVKESK. The DNA for the CDR3 is TGTGCCAGCAGCCCCCTCTTGGGGGCGAACACCGGGGAGCTGTTTTTT. It translates to CASSPLLGANTGELFF.

This clonotype was detected many times. V is TRBV5-4 and J is TRBJ1-1, with D maybe TRBD1 (5 bases). The V gene lost 4 bases and the J gene lost 1 base, with 17 bases spanning the gap. The CDR3 totals 16 residues. CDR1 is SGHNT, CDR2 YYREEE, per germline (reference sequence). This CDR3 reads CASSPIMTDANTEAFF. In DNA form, the CDR3 reads TGTGCCAGCAGCCCTATAATGACAGATGCGAACACTGAAGCTTTCTTT.

This clonotype was seen many times. CDR3 sequence (DNA): TGTGCCAGCAGAACAGGGGGCGAGATCGGGGAGCTGTTTTTT. Protein sequence: CASRTGGEIGELFF. V is TRBV12-3 or TRBV12-4 and J is TRBJ2-2; TRBD1 matches at 9 bases. The CDR3 contains 14 residues. Trimming took 6 bases from V and 7 from J; bases not matched to a gene: 6.

This clonotype came up many times. The chain combines TRBV9 with TRBJ2-5; D tentatively fits TRBD1 or TRBD2 (5 bases each). Germline CDR1 and CDR2: SGDLS and YYNGEE. Trimming shortened V by 0 bases and J by 3 bases, and 12 bases separated the two germline ends. The CDR3 runs to 15 residues. In nucleotides, the CDR3 is TGTGCCAGCAGCGTAGACGCAGGGAGAAAAGAGACCCAGTACTTC. Protein product: CASSVDAGRKETQYF.

A word on this clonotype: This sequence may be a read error, since a much larger clone differs from it by one base. The chain combines TRBV12-3 or TRBV12-4 with TRBJ2-1; 8 positions agree with TRBD1. The junction had 8 bases not matched to a gene; V was cut back by 5 bases and J by 14 bases. The CDR3 consists of 12 residues. In DNA, the CDR3 is TGTGCCAGCAGTCCTCGTTACAGGGGGGAGTTCTTC. This translates into CASSPRYRGEFF.

This clonotype was recorded at least ten times. The V and J genes are TRBV7-6 and TRBJ2-3; D unresolved. The germline V gene has CDR1 SGHVS and CDR2 FNYEAQ. With 4 bases removed from V and 5 bases from J, the gap between germline ends came to 16 bases. This CDR3 comprises 15 residues. The CDR3 DNA follows: TGTGCCAGCAGCTCCGCAGATTTTTTGGGAGATACGCAGTATTTT. Translation gives CASSSADFLGDTQYF.

This clonotype was observed many times. The chain recombines TRBV25-1 with TRBJ2-7; TRBD1 matches 9 bases. The length of the CDR3 is 15 residues. Trimming took 4 bases from V and 6 from J; bases not matched to a gene: 10. The germline CDR1 and CDR2 sequences are MGHDK and SYGVNS. CDR3 sequence reads: CASSAAGTGKGEQYF. In DNA form, the CDR3 reads TGTGCCAGCAGTGCAGCCGGGACAGGGAAAGGCGAGCAGTACTTC.

This clonotype has ten or more counts. V usage is TRBV5-1 and J usage is TRBJ2-6; the D gene is possibly TRBD1 (7 bases). This CDR3 contains 16 residues. Trimming cost V 2 bases and J 2 bases, with 11 bases left between them. The V gene's germline CDR1 is SGHRS and CDR2 YFSETQ. The CDR3 nucleotides are TGCGCCAGCAGCTTTACAGGGGAGGCTGGGGCCAACGTCCTGACTTTC. Residues: CASSFTGEAGANVLTF.

In this sample, this clonotype turned up many times. One end of the junction fails to match germline, which may point to a read error. This chain uses TRBV5-1 with TRBJ1-5; 8 bases line up with TRBD1. Per the germline V gene, CDR1 is SGHRS and CDR2 is YFSETQ. The CDR3 runs to 14 residues. CDR3 loop: CASSSGTGNQPQNF. In DNA form, the CDR3 reads TGCGCCAGCAGCTCCGGGACAGGTAATCAGCCCCAGAATTTT.

This clonotype was counted ten times or more. V and J are TRBV7-2 and TRBJ2-2; TRBD2 agrees at 7 bases. Trimming cost V 3 bases and J 6 bases; bases outside gene matches: 1. The germline V gene has CDR1 SGHTA and CDR2 FQGNSA. CDR3 length equals 13 residues. The CDR3 DNA reads as TGTGCCAGCAGCTTTGCGGGAGCCGGGGAGCTGTTTTTT. Amino acids: CASSFAGAGELFF.